The T cell receptor (beta chain) under discussion was sequenced for a study of beta chain features in type 1 diabetes. Investigators reverse transcribed all isolated RNA, so they sequenced expressed TCRB transcripts. Using immunoSEQ multiplex PCR, the repertoire was profiled, and TCRdb retains in-frame clones only, with some absent. The table records approximately 150,000 clones, approximately 13% of them present only once. Germline V gene lookup returns CDR1 SGHVS and CDR2 FQNEAQ. The CDR3 length is 15 residues. V was clipped by 1 base and J by 2 bases, with 10 bases between them. This clone has just a few counts. Its antigen is currently unknown. Points from the study as a whole: Type 1 diabetes patients had TCRB CDR3s that were shorter (moderately but significantly so) in all four CD4+ subsets.

The J gene is TRBJ2-3, the V gene TRBV7-8; TRBD1 might be the D (5 bases). Sequencing was done on a sample of central memory CD4+ T cells from blood. This clonotype was sampled from a man aged 18 to 35 with type 1 diabetes. The CDR3 DNA reads as TGTGCCAGCAGCTTAGAGGGCAGGGTCACAGATACGCAGTATTTT. It codes for CASSLEGRVTDTQYF.